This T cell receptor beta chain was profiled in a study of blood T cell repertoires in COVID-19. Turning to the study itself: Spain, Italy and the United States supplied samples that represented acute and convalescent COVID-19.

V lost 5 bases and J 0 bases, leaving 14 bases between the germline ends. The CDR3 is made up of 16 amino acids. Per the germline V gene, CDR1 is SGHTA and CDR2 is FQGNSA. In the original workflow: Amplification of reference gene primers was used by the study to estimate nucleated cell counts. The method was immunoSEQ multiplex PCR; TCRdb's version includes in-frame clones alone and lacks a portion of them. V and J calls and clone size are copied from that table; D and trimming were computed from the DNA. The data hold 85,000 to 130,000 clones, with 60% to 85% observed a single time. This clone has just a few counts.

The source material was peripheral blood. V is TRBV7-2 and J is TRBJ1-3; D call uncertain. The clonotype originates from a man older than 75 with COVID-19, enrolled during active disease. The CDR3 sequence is CASSPLTVNSGNTIYF. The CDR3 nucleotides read TGTGCCAGCAGCCCCCTAACTGTGAACTCTGGAAACACCATATATTTT.